This T cell receptor beta chain was documented in a study of T cell clonality in common variable immunodeficiency. The CDR3 has 13 amino acids. Germline V lookup: CDR1 ENHRY, CDR2 SYGVKD. The trim removed 7 bases at V and 0 bases at J, leaving 1 base unmatched. Sequencing input was equivalent genomic DNA from CVID and controls. Data came from immunoSEQ multiplex PCR; TCRdb stores just in-frame clones and leaves some out. The profile covers approximately 12,000 clones, none occurring a single time. Study-level points and caveats: Reportedly, TCR beta sequences from common variable immunodeficiency showed fewer deletions and N-nucleotide insertions.

The sample holds a few counts of this clone. No antigen is known for it. The read terminates 3 residues before the CDR3 end, so the remaining end is supplied by the germline J gene. Aged about 9 to 64 years, CVID subjects averaged around 40 years old. Caucasian heritage predominated among both patients and controls. This clonotype originated in a human donor with common variable immunodeficiency. The gene calls are TRBV10-3 and TRBJ2-7, with 9 bases identical to TRBD1. Sequencing was done on a sample of peripheral blood mononuclear cells. CDR3 DNA, as far as it was read: TGTGCCATCATGGGACAGGGCTCCTACGAG. Protein product: CAIMGQGSYE. The whole CDR3 region reads CAIMGQGSYEQYF.